This passage covers 10 T cell receptor beta chains from one sample sequenced in a study of T cell repertoires in cytomegalovirus infection. TCRdb ran MiXCR on the reads and lists one entry per CDR3 protein. This table has hundreds of thousands of distinct CDR3 sequences, about a sixth appearing once. Sequenced sample: PBMCs. All receptors come from a human donor in good health (CMV status not recorded). Some clones in this sample may be carry-over from other donors' samples.

This clonotype was observed a handful of times. V and J are TRBV5-5 and TRBJ2-3, with TRBD1 matching over 8 bases. This CDR3 has 15 amino acids. Germline CDR1 is SGHKS and CDR2 is YYEKEE (reference sequence). The junction had 4 bases not matched to a gene; V was cut back by 4 bases and J by 0 bases. CDR3 DNA: TGTGCCAGCAGCAGGACAGGGCAGAGCACAGATACGCAGTATTTT. This encodes CASSRTGQSTDTQYF. The entire variable domain, with the rest obtained from reference TRBV5-5 and TRBJ2-3, is as follows: DAGVTQSPTHLIKTRGQQVTLRCSPISGHKSVSWYQQVLGQGPQFIFQYYEKEERGRGNFPDRFSARQFPNYSSELNVNALLLGDSALYLCASSRTGQSTDTQYFGPGTRLTVL.

This clonotype has a count of ten or more. The chain employs TRBV28 and TRBJ1-5; D not certain. Germline lookup yields CDR1 MDHEN and CDR2 SYDVKM. V shed 3 bases and J shed 6 bases, with 6 bases lying between them. The CDR3 sequence is 12 residues long. This chain's CDR3 is CASSLFSQPQHF. Written as DNA, the CDR3 is TGTGCCAGCAGTTTGTTCTCTCAGCCCCAGCATTTT.

The table lists this clonotype with a few counts. The chain joins TRBV7-2 to TRBJ2-2; TRBD1 matches 12 bases. The CDR3 loop spans 18 amino acids. Germline V CDR1 and CDR2: SGHTA, FQGNSA. Unmatched junction bases numbered 7, after V lost 1 base and J lost 4 bases. In DNA, the CDR3 is TGTGCCAGCAGCTTAGGTAGCCGGGGACAGGGGGCCACCGGGGAGCTGTTTTTT. Protein product: CASSLGSRGQGATGELFF.

This clonotype was found many times. J is TRBJ2-3 and V is TRBV12-3 or TRBV12-4, with D perhaps being TRBD1 or TRBD2 (6 bases each). The CDR3 spans 17 residues. Between the trimmed V and J ends, which lost 5 bases and 7 bases, there was a span of 25 bases. CDR3 protein: CASSQLPRGPGKNTQYF. DNA of the CDR3: TGTGCCAGCAGTCAGCTCCCCCGGGGGCCCGGGAAAAATACGCAGTATTTT.

This clonotype was found a few times. V is TRBV2 and J is TRBJ2-2, with 8 bases that match TRBD1. After removal of 9 bases from V and 4 bases from J, the junction contained 10 bases not matched to a gene. In germline, CDR1 is SNHLY, CDR2 FYNNEI. The CDR3 sequence is 15 residues long. For the CDR3, the DNA is TGTGCCAGTGGAAGCCAGGGGGCTGGCACCGGGGAGCTGTTTTTT. Translated, it gives CASGSQGAGTGELFF.

This clonotype was counted many times. The chain links TRBV7-2 to TRBJ2-5; tentative D call: TRBD2 (7 bases). V shed 2 bases and J shed 5 bases, with 15 bases lying between them. This CDR3 region has 15 residues. Germline loops: CDR1 SGHTA, CDR2 FQGNSA. The CDR3 bases are TGTGCCAGCAGCTTACTCCGCGGGGGCGGGGAGACCCAGTACTTC. It specifies CASSLLRGGGETQYF.

This clonotype was counted a few times. The V gene is TRBV19, the J gene TRBJ2-2; 7 bases are shared with TRBD1. The CDR3 spans 14 residues. The V gene end was trimmed by 5 bases and the J gene end by 4 bases; junction bases not matched to a gene: 4. Germline V gives CDR1 LNHDA, CDR2 SQIVND (reference sequence). The CDR3 protein is CASSWTGGTGELFF. CDR3 nucleotides: TGTGCCAGTAGTTGGACAGGAGGCACCGGGGAGCTGTTTTTT.

This clonotype was observed a few times. The chain uses TRBV2 and TRBJ2-3, with 8 positions matching TRBD1. From germline, CDR1 is SNHLY and CDR2 FYNNEI. The CDR3 loop spans 16 amino acids. Unmatched junction bases numbered 5, after V lost 3 bases and J lost 0 bases. As DNA, the CDR3 is TGTGCCAGCAGTGAGCCAGGGGGCCCTAGCACAGATACGCAGTATTTT. This codes for CASSEPGGPSTDTQYF.

This clonotype has at least ten counts. V gene TRBV7-2 combines with J gene TRBJ1-2; D remains unclear. The CDR3 runs to 13 residues. Germline CDR1 SGHTA, CDR2 FQGNSA. Trimming cost V 2 bases and J 3 bases, with 7 bases left between them. The CDR3 nucleotides are TGTGCCAGCAGCTTAAACACGGACTATGGCTACACCTTC. It yields the protein CASSLNTDYGYTF.

This clonotype was seen a few times. J is TRBJ2-4 and V is TRBV19; maybe TRBD2 (6 bases). V gave up 5 bases and J gave up 2 bases, with 19 bases separating them. CDR1 is LNHDA and CDR2 is SQIVND in the germline V gene (reference sequence). The CDR3 runs to 17 residues. CDR3 amino acids: CASSPNGLGGSKNIQYF. Written as DNA, the CDR3 is TGTGCCAGTAGTCCGAACGGCCTCGGGGGATCCAAAAACATTCAGTACTTC. The complete variable domain, with remaining parts taken from reference TRBV19 and TRBJ2-4, reads DGGITQSPKYLFRKEGQNVTLSCEQNLNHDAMYWYRQDPGQGLRLIYYSQIVNDFQKGDIAEGYSVSREKKESFPLTVTSAQKNPTAFYLCASSPNGLGGSKNIQYFGAGTRLSVL.